Below, 10 T cell receptor beta chains from the same sample are listed, as sequenced in a study of early T cells in non-severe SARS-CoV-2 infection. TCRdb reanalysed the 5' RACE reads using MiXCR and keeps one entry per CDR3 protein. Of about 58,000 distinct CDR3 sequences listed, 9.5% to 15% are singletons. The sample taken for sequencing was whole blood. The receptors were gathered from an adult who was a healthcare worker with PCR-confirmed SARS-CoV-2 infection or an uninfected control (not recorded which).

This clonotype was counted many times. The CDR3 reads CASSSQTRSVTQYF. The CDR3 region has the DNA TGTGCCAGCAGCTCCCAGACTAGATCTGTGACCCAGTACTTC. The chain uses TRBV11-2 and TRBJ2-5; the D gene is possibly TRBD2 (6 bases). CDR1 SGHAT and CDR2 FQNNGV come from the germline V gene. This CDR3 is 14 amino acids long. Trimming pared 4 bases from V and 7 bases from J, leaving 16 bases between.

The rearrangement uses TRBV3-1 and TRBJ2-3, with TRBD2 as a possible D gene (5 bases). CDR1 is LGHDT, CDR2 YNNKEL, per germline (reference sequence). The CDR3 spans 16 residues. V was trimmed by 0 bases and J by 1 base, leaving 11 bases between them. The CDR3 reads CASSQDRGGGTDTQYF. DNA of the CDR3: TGTGCCAGCAGCCAAGATCGGGGTGGAGGCACAGATACGCAGTATTTT.

This clonotype was recorded at least ten times. V gene TRBV5-4 combines with J gene TRBJ1-3, with D possibly TRBD1 on 6 matching bases. V lost 1 base to trimming and J lost 2 bases, with 10 bases between them. From germline, CDR1 is SGHNT and CDR2 YYREEE (reference sequence). The CDR3 runs 15 residues. The CDR3 region is CASSLPGAAGNTIYF. Written as DNA, the CDR3 is TGTGCCAGCAGCTTGCCGGGGGCGGCTGGAAACACCATATATTTT.

This clonotype has a count of ten or more. CDR3 coding DNA: TGCAGCGTTGTTGACCCTTCGAACACCGGGGAGCTGTTTTTT. Protein: CSVVDPSNTGELFF. V is TRBV29-1 and J is TRBJ2-2; D gene ambiguous. Germline-derived CDR1 and CDR2 are SQVTM and ANQGSEA. The V end lost 4 bases, the J end lost 0 bases, and 9 bases lay between the germline ends. The CDR3 length is 14 residues.

A remark on this clonotype: At one of its ends the junction is not consistent with the germline gene, which may arise from a read error. The chain joins TRBV6-6 to TRBJ1-1; 8 nucleotides align to TRBD1. The germline V gene has CDR1 MNHNY and CDR2 SVGAGI (reference sequence). This CDR3 comprises 14 residues. This chain's CDR3 is CASSYSAEGQAPVF. CDR3 DNA: TGTGCCAGCAGTTACTCGGCAGAGGGACAGGCTCCCGTCTTT.

This clonotype has just a few counts. The CDR3 region is CASSPRLAGADTQYF. The CDR3 coding sequence is TGCGCCAGCAGCCCGCGACTAGCGGGAGCGGATACGCAGTATTTT. V is TRBV5-1 and J is TRBJ2-3; 12 bases are a match to TRBD2. CDR1 is SGHRS, CDR2 YFSETQ, per germline. The CDR3 has 15 residues. Germline trimming cut 4 bases from V and 6 bases from J; bases unmatched to any gene: 6.

Many counts were recorded for this clonotype. V gene TRBV7-9 combines with J gene TRBJ2-3, with TRBD1 identical over 8 bases. V lost 5 bases and J lost 1; bases outside the gene matches: 5. In germline, CDR1 is SEHNR, CDR2 FQNEAQ (reference sequence). The CDR3 spans 15 residues. CDR3 DNA sequence: TGTGCCAGCAGCCCATGGACAGGGCGCACAGATACGCAGTATTTT. Protein product: CASSPWTGRTDTQYF. Drawing the rest from reference TRBV7-9 and TRBJ2-3, the complete variable domain is DTGVSQNPRHKITKRGQNVTFRCDPISEHNRLYWYRQTLGQGPEFLTYFQNEAQLEKSRLLSDRFSAERPKGSFSTLEIQRTEQGDSAMYLCASSPWTGRTDTQYFGPGTRLTVL.

This clonotype was seen a handful of times. The chain recombines TRBV27 with TRBJ2-2, with 8 bases lining up with TRBD2. The length of the CDR3 is 14 residues. Per germline, CDR1 MNHEY and CDR2 SMNVEV (reference sequence). The ends lost 3 bases at V and 4 bases at J; junction bases unmatched: 1. CDR3 sequence reads: CASSFTSGTGELFF. CDR3 bases: TGTGCCAGCAGTTTTACTAGCGGCACCGGGGAGCTGTTTTTT.

This clonotype occurred a few times. The CDR3 sequence is CASSSALRNEKLFF. The DNA for the CDR3 is TGTGCCAGCAGCTCGGCCCTCCGAAATGAAAAACTGTTTTTT. The V call is TRBV7-9, the J call TRBJ1-4; D is ambiguous. The CDR3 covers 14 residues. The V end lost 4 bases, the J end lost 5 bases, and 11 bases lay between the germline ends. CDR1 is SEHNR, CDR2 FQNEAQ, per germline (reference sequence).

This clonotype was counted many times. The chain recombines TRBV7-6 with TRBJ2-5; TRBD2 might be the D (7 bases). V lost 5 bases and J lost 4, with 23 bases in between. This CDR3 comprises 17 residues. Germline CDR1 and CDR2: SGHVS and FNYEAQ. In DNA, the CDR3 is TGTGCCAGCAGCCCACTGGCTCAGGGGAGGGCTGGAGAGACCCAGTACTTC. Its protein is CASSPLAQGRAGETQYF. The whole variable domain, remainder taken from reference TRBV7-6 and TRBJ2-5, is GAGVSQSPRYKVTKRGQDVALRCDPISGHVSLYWYRQALGQGPEFLTYFNYEAQQDKSGLPNDRFSAERPEGSISTLTIQRTEQRDSAMYRCASSPLAQGRAGETQYFGPGTRLLVL.